This entry lists 14 T cell receptor beta chains sequenced from one sample in a study of T cell clonality in common variable immunodeficiency. Findings and limits, study-wide: Reportedly, TCR beta sequences from common variable immunodeficiency showed fewer deletions and N-nucleotide insertions.

This table comes from immunoSEQ multiplex PCR, and its TCRdb copy is limited to in-frame clones, with some not included. Observed in the sample are about 33,000 clones, none of them singletons. These receptors have no known antigen. Sequenced material: peripheral blood mononuclear cells. All receptors derive from a human donor with common variable immunodeficiency.

CDR3 sequence reads: CSGWGGTGTYNEQFF. CDR3 bases read: TGCAGTGGATGGGGCGGGACAGGAACTTACAATGAG. The rearrangement links TRBV20-1 to TRBJ2-1; TRBD1 agrees at 8 bases. From the germline J gene comes the end of the CDR3, since the read stops 3 residues before it. Germline CDR1 is DFQATT and CDR2 is SNEGSKA (reference sequence). This CDR3 comprises 15 residues. V shed 7 bases and J 4 bases; nucleotides not matched to a gene: 12.

This clone has only a few counts. The chain's CDR3 is CAWSWGGGLAKNIQYF. Incomplete CDR3 DNA: TGTGCCTGGAGCTGGGGCGGGGGACTAGCCAAAAACATT. The rearrangement joins TRBV30 to TRBJ2-4; 7 bases fit TRBD2. With the read ending 3 residues before the CDR3 end, the germline J gene is used to fill in that end. The trim removed 3 bases at V and 0 bases at J, leaving 8 bases unmatched. Germline V gives CDR1 GTSNPN, CDR2 SVGIG (reference sequence). The CDR3 has 16 residues.

Many counts were recorded for this clone. The CDR3 end is not reached by the read, which stops 3 residues before it; the germline J gene fills it in. This rearrangement joins TRBV23-1 to TRBJ1-5; 7 bases agree with TRBD1. TRBV23-1 is classed as an ORF, of uncertain function. The V and J ends lost 3 bases and 5 bases, in that order; junction bases with no gene match: 10. The CDR3 has 16 residues. CDR3 loop: CASSQDRSVRYQPQHF. CDR3 DNA, as far as it was read: TGCGCCAGCAGTCAGGACAGGTCGGTCAGGTATCAGCCC.

With respect to this clone: The CDR3 is cut off 3 residues early in the read; its end comes from the germline J gene. The J gene is TRBJ1-2, the V gene TRBV18, with D possibly TRBD1 on 6 matching bases. The CDR3 runs 13 residues. The germline V gene encodes CDR1 KGHSH and CDR2 LQKENI. Trimming cost V 3 bases and J 7 bases, with 12 bases left between them. The CDR3 loop is CASSPGQIFGYTF. The sequenced CDR3 bases are TGTGCCAGCTCACCCGGACAGATTTTTGGC.

Details on this clone: The CDR3 end is not reached by the read, which stops 3 residues before it; the germline J gene fills it in. The rearrangement links TRBV6-1 to TRBJ1-2, with TRBD1 as a possible D gene (6 bases). CDR3 length: 15 amino acids. The V gene's germline CDR1 is MNHNS and CDR2 SASEGT. Trimming pared 4 bases from V and 3 bases from J, leaving 15 bases between. The sequenced part of the CDR3 DNA is TGTGCCAGCAGTGGACGCGGGACAAGCCACTATGGC. The encoded protein is CASSGRGTSHYG. The complete CDR3 protein is CASSGRGTSHYGYTF.

At least ten counts were recorded for this clone. The CDR3 sequence is CSVPAGLGRTGELFF. The part of the CDR3 DNA that was read is TGCAGCGTTCCGGCAGGGCTGGGGAGGACCGGGGAG. The gene calls are TRBV29-1 and TRBJ2-2; TRBD2 might be the D (6 bases). The read comes to an end 3 residues before the CDR3 does, leaving the germline J gene to fill in the end. V lost 5 bases and J 5 bases, leaving 18 bases between the germline ends. CDR3 length: 15 residues. Looked up from germline, CDR1 is SQVTM and CDR2 is ANQGSEA.

In regard to this clone: The CDR3 end falls 3 residues outside the read, so it is completed with the germline J gene. The rearrangement uses TRBV7-2 and TRBJ2-5; D not certain. In germline, CDR1 is SGHTA, CDR2 FQGNSA. The CDR3 has 15 residues. V lost 5 bases and J 5 bases, leaving 18 bases between the germline ends. This chain's CDR3 is CASSRRLTPRETQYF. The sequenced part of the CDR3 DNA is TGTGCCAGCAGCCGTAGACTCACCCCGAGGGAGACC.

To note about this clone: The sequenced fragment ends 3 residues before the CDR3 boundary, so the rest is inferred from the germline J gene. The chain recombines TRBV19 with TRBJ2-1; 10 bases fit TRBD1. Unmatched junction bases numbered 17, after V lost 7 bases and J lost 8 bases. Germline-derived CDR1 and CDR2 are LNHDA and SQIVND (reference sequence). There are 17 residues in the CDR3. The covered CDR3 bases are TGTGCCAGTAACCCGCGGGGGACAGGGGTCCATGGGGATGAG. It translates to CASNPRGTGVHGDE. The full CDR3 protein reads CASNPRGTGVHGDEQFF. The full variable domain, completed using reference TRBV19 and TRBJ2-1, is DGGITQSPKYLFRKEGQNVTLSCEQNLNHDAMYWYRQDPGQGLRLIYYSQIVNDFQKGDIAEGYSVSREKKESFPLTVTSAQKNPTAFYLCASNPRGTGVHGDEQFFGPGTRLTVL.

CDR3 protein: CASSPGQGAFF. Incomplete CDR3 DNA: TGTGCCAGCTCACCGGGACAGGGA. The chain employs TRBV18 and TRBJ1-1; 9 nucleotides line up with TRBD1. The read comes to an end 3 residues before the CDR3 does, leaving the germline J gene to fill in the end. The CDR3 has 11 residues. CDR1 KGHSH and CDR2 LQKENI come from the germline V gene.

As for this clone: The observed sequence ends 3 residues before the CDR3 terminus, with the missing tail filled in from the germline J gene. V usage is TRBV2 and J usage is TRBJ2-1; D unresolved. CDR3 length: 13 amino acids. CDR1 is SNHLY, CDR2 FYNNEI, per germline. Trimming pared 8 bases from V and 3 bases from J, leaving 11 bases between. This chain's CDR3 is CASLTGSYNEQFF. Incomplete CDR3 DNA: TGTGCCAGCCTGACTGGCAGCTACAATGAG.

Regarding this clone: The read halts 3 residues ahead of the CDR3 end, with the missing end drawn from the germline J gene. The chain uses TRBV30 and TRBJ2-6, with 8 bases fitting TRBD1. The CDR3 has 16 residues. From germline, CDR1 is GTSNPN and CDR2 SVGIG (reference sequence). The junction had 8 bases not matched to a gene; V was cut back by 7 bases and J by 0 bases. CDR3 amino acids: CAFLRGPNSGANVLTF. The sequenced part of the CDR3 DNA is TGTGCCTTCCTCAGGGGGCCAAACTCTGGGGCCAACGTC.

Comments on this clone: Its ends do not fully match the called genes, so a read error is possible. Sequencing ends 3 residues short of the CDR3 end; the germline J gene provides the rest. The chain couples TRBV5-1 to TRBJ1-4; 7 nucleotides align to TRBD1. The CDR3 is 19 residues long. Germline CDR1 SGHRS, CDR2 YFSETQ. The CDR3 bases that were read are TGCGCCAGCAGCTTGGACCCCTTCCGACAGGGCTCAACTAAGGAAAAA. Translated: CASSLDPFRQGSTKEK. The whole CDR3 is CASSLDPFRQGSTKEKLFF. Supplemented by reference TRBV5-1 and TRBJ1-4, the full variable domain reads KAGVTQTPRYLIKTRGQQVTLSCSPISGHRSVSWYQQTPGQGLQFLFEYFSETQRNKGNFPGRFSGRQFSNSRSEMNVSTLELGDSALYLCASSLDPFRQGSTKEKLFFGSGTQLSVL.

This clone showed up just a few times. CDR3 bases read: TGTGCCAGCAACGTCCTTTCCGGGGCTGGAAACACC. Its protein product is CASNVLSGAGNT. The whole CDR3 protein reads CASNVLSGAGNTIYF. This chain links TRBV2 with TRBJ1-3, with D hard to call. The missing CDR3 end, 3 residues past where the read stops, is filled in from the germline J gene. Trimming pared 7 bases from V and 2 bases from J, leaving 15 bases between. The CDR3 is 15 residues long. Germline CDR1 and CDR2: SNHLY and FYNNEI.

This clone was observed many times. CDR3 protein: CSANRVGEMDTEAFF. The sequenced part of the CDR3 DNA is TGCAGTGCTAACAGGGTAGGGGAAATGGACACTGAA. V and J are TRBV20-1 and TRBJ1-1; tentatively, D is TRBD1 (6 bases). The observed sequence ends 3 residues before the CDR3 terminus, with the missing tail filled in from the germline J gene. Trimming removed 4 bases at V and 3 bases at J, with 18 bases between. This CDR3 is 15 amino acids long. Germline values: CDR1 DFQATT, CDR2 SNEGSKA (reference sequence).